Sequencing of this T cell receptor beta chain was carried out in a study of technical replicates of blood from several donors listed by TCRdb under 2017. To prepare the library, the immunoSEQ multiplex PCR assay was applied. TCRdb mirrors the immuneACCESS table, restricted to in-frame sequences. Some clones are absent from its copies; in checked studies, under half trace to an unresolved V gene, and the reason for the others is unknown. For this sample the table gives tens of thousands of clones, of which roughly 89% were detected only once. About 3.7% of the sample goes to the ten largest clones. The germline V gene (reference sequence) yields GTSNPN for CDR1 and SVGIG for CDR2. The CDR3 numbers 13 residues from cysteine through phenylalanine. Solely the CDR3 DNA is kept, with 39 bases framed from the first base. V is pared back by 0 bases and J by 10 bases, with 13 bases lying between the germline termini.

In the case of this clone: Its antigen is unknown. Per-base quality was not reported, and no clone a single base away is much larger than it.

Sequencing used PBMCs. The receptor comes from a human donor in good health. Some clones in this sample may be carry-over from other donors' samples. The chain is assembled from TRBV30 and TRBJ2-1; the D segment could be TRBD2, given 5 matching bases. The nucleotide sequence is given as TGTGCCTGGAGTGTCCGACCAGCGGCCGAGCAGTTCTTC. Its product reads: CAWSVRPAAEQFF.